The sequence of this T cell receptor beta chain was determined in a study of T cells in Graves' hyperthyroidism and ophthalmopathy. On the study more broadly: The authors collected peripheral blood at initial diagnosis, before any treatment. Broader study findings: Ophthalmopathy and stable hyperthyroidism were told apart by a 13 V-J model.

RNA transcripts yielded amplified TCR beta CDR3 regions. The TCR CDR3 was amplified in a first-round RT-PCR using the HTBI primer set. TCRdb recomputed calls from the multiplex PCR reads with MiXCR, one row per CDR3 protein. The sample shows hundreds of thousands of distinct CDR3 sequences, 30% to 40% of them seen only once. Newly diagnosed hyperthyroidism patients aged 18 to 65 years had disease lasting under 2 months. Patients were excluded because of uncontrolled infection, other autoimmune disease, pregnancy or lactation. Worth noting for this clonotype: Its specificity is not known. A single base separates this from a much larger clone, so it may be a read error.

Sequenced material: blood. The origin of this receptor is a woman in her thirties or forties with Graves' hyperthyroidism.

The CDR3 nucleotides are TGTGCCATCAGGAATCGGGACAGGGCCTCTGGAAACACCATATATTTT. It yields the protein CAIRNRDRASGNTIYF. The V gene is TRBV12-3 or TRBV12-4, the J gene TRBJ1-3, with 9 bases that match TRBD1. J gave up 0 bases and V 10 bases, and 10 bases lay outside the gene matches. The CDR3 runs 16 residues.